The 12 T cell receptor beta chains given below trace back to one sample, sequenced in a study of Ad26.COV2.S vaccination and SARS-CoV-2 variants. TCRdb's copy holds only in-frame clones and misses some; the assay was immunoSEQ multiplex PCR. The sample shows around 370,000 clones, about 91% of them seen only once. The sequencing here drew on peripheral blood, taken after recovery from COVID-19. The receptors shown here come from a human donor who had recovered from COVID-19.

This rearrangement joins TRBV7-9 to TRBJ2-7, with D tentatively TRBD2 (5 bases). Deletions cut 4 bases from V and 0 bases from J, with 10 bases between. CDR3 length: 14 amino acids. The V gene's germline CDR1 is SEHNR and CDR2 FQNEAQ (reference sequence). The CDR3 is CASSSGLNSYEQYF. For the CDR3, the DNA is TGTGCCAGCAGCTCGGGGTTAAACTCCTACGAGCAGTACTTC.

This clone appeared once. The same CDR3 also results from other DNA sequences found in this sample. This chain joins TRBV19 and TRBJ2-7; no definite D call. CDR1 is LNHDA and CDR2 is SQIVND in the germline V gene (reference sequence). The CDR3 runs to 13 residues. The V end was cut by 1 base, the J end by 2 bases, with 6 bases between. As DNA, the CDR3 is TGTGCCAGTAGTATAGGGACCACCTACGAGCAGTACTTC. It specifies CASSIGTTYEQYF.

J is TRBJ1-2 and V is TRBV7-2, with 8 bases lining up with TRBD1. The ends lost 5 bases at V and 8 bases at J; junction bases unmatched: 7. CDR1 is SGHTA, CDR2 FQGNSA, per germline. This CDR3 contains 13 residues. The CDR3 coding sequence is TGTGCCAGCAGCACGGGACAGGACAGAGGCTACACCTTC. Amino acids: CASSTGQDRGYTF.

CDR3 sequence reads: CASSDAVGNTEAFF. The CDR3 DNA follows: TGCGCCAGCAGCGACGCGGTGGGGAACACTGAAGCTTTCTTT. This chain connects TRBV5-1 to TRBJ1-1, with D hard to call. The CDR3 has 14 residues. Trimming left V 4 bases short and J 1 base short, with 11 bases between. CDR1 and CDR2 (germline): SGHRS, YFSETQ.

The chain is built from TRBV18 and TRBJ2-7, with 7 bases matching TRBD2. CDR1 and CDR2 from the germline V gene are KGHSH and LQKENI. CDR3 size: 14 residues. With V trimmed by 3 bases and J by 3 bases, 5 bases remained unmatched. In DNA form, the CDR3 reads TGTGCCAGCTCACCGGGGACTACACTCTACGAGCAGTACTTC. This encodes CASSPGTTLYEQYF.

The V gene is TRBV3-1 (or the pseudogene TRBV3-2), the J gene TRBJ2-5, with 7 positions matching TRBD2. The CDR3 runs to 14 residues. V trimming: 5 bases; J trimming: 2 bases; junction bases outside the gene matches: 5. Germline CDR1 LGHDT, CDR2 YNNKEL (reference sequence). CDR3 residues: CASSEKRGQETQYF. CDR3 DNA sequence: TGTGCCAGCAGCGAAAAGCGGGGTCAAGAGACCCAGTACTTC.

The rearrangement joins TRBV2 to TRBJ2-2; 13 bases line up with TRBD2. This CDR3 spans 17 amino acids. V lost 6 bases, J lost 4 bases, and 8 bases stayed unmatched. Germline V lookup: CDR1 SNHLY, CDR2 FYNNEI. CDR3 DNA sequence: TGTGCCAGCAGCCGTACTAGCGGGGGGGCCAGCACCGGGGAGCTGTTTTTT. Translating it yields CASSRTSGGASTGELFF.

The rearrangement joins TRBV10-3 to TRBJ2-1; possibly TRBD2 for D (7 bases). This CDR3 spans 16 amino acids. Germline V gene data show CDR1 as ENHRY and CDR2 as SYGVKD. V was trimmed by 0 bases and J by 8 bases, leaving 17 bases between them. In DNA form, the CDR3 reads TGTGCCATCAGTGAGTCGACTCCGGGGGGCACCTATGAGCAGTTCTTC. This translates into CAISESTPGGTYEQFF.

The chain links TRBV9 to TRBJ2-5, with TRBD1 identical over 7 bases. Trimming at V came to 0 bases and at J to 1 base, leaving 6 bases not matched to a gene. CDR3 length: 16 residues. From germline, CDR1 is SGDLS and CDR2 YYNGEE. CDR3 region: CASSVDPQGPQETQYF. Written as DNA, the CDR3 is TGTGCCAGCAGCGTAGACCCACAGGGGCCCCAAGAGACCCAGTACTTC.

The chain is built from TRBV16 and TRBJ1-1; no reliable D call. The germline gives CDR1 KGHSY, CDR2 FQNENV. This CDR3 has 14 residues. Trimming shortened V by 0 bases and J by 1 base, and 6 bases separated the two germline ends. DNA of the CDR3: TGTGCCAGCAGCCAATCTACAAGGAACACTGAAGCTTTCTTT. It specifies CASSQSTRNTEAFF.

In its sample, this clone was seen once. This sequence joins TRBV9 and TRBJ2-7, with 7 bases matching TRBD1. Germline CDR1 reads SGDLS; CDR2 reads YYNGEE. V shed 0 bases and J 0 bases; nucleotides not matched to a gene: 3. The CDR3 loop spans 15 amino acids. The chain's CDR3 is CASSVEGDSSYEQYF. The CDR3 region has the DNA TGTGCCAGCAGCGTAGAAGGGGACAGCTCCTACGAGCAGTACTTC. Full variable domain (remainder filled in from reference TRBV9 and TRBJ2-7): DSGVTQTPKHLITATGQRVTLRCSPRSGDLSVYWYQQSLDQGLQFLIQYYNGEERAKGNILERFSAQQFPDLHSELNLSSLELGDSALYFCASSVEGDSSYEQYFGPGTRLTVT.

This clone showed up just once. The V call is TRBV27, the J call TRBJ1-6; D may be TRBD1 (5 bases). Germline V gene lookup returns CDR1 MNHEY and CDR2 SMNVEV (reference sequence). The ends were cut back, 10 bases at V and 0 bases at J, with 10 bases in the middle. The CDR3 is 14 amino acids. The CDR3 loop is CATGSSSYNSPLHF. CDR3 nucleotide sequence: TGTGCCACAGGGTCCAGCTCCTATAATTCACCCCTCCACTTT.